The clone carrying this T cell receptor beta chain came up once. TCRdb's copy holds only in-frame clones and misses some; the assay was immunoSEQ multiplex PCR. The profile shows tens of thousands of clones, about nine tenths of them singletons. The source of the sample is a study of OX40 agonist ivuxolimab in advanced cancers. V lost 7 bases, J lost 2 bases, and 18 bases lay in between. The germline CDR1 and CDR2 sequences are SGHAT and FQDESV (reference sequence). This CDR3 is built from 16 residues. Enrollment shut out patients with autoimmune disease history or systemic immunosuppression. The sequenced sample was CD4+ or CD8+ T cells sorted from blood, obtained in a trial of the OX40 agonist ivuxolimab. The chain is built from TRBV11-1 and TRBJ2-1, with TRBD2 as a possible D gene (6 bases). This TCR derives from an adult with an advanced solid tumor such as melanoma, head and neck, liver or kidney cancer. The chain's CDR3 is CASTGGGRVPYNEQFF. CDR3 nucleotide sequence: TGTGCCAGCACCGGGGGTGGGCGGGTTCCCTACAATGAGCAGTTCTTC.